The 18 T cell receptor beta chains reported below all come from one sample, sequenced in a study of T cell responses to AZD1222 COVID-19 vaccine. Only in-frame clones appear in the TCRdb table, and some are missing; sequencing was by immunoSEQ multiplex PCR. The sample has approximately 110,000 clones; 85% to 90% are singletons. The specimen comprised peripheral blood, sampled 28 days after the second AZD1222 dose. All receptors come from an adult who received the AZD1222 COVID-19 vaccine.

The gene calls are TRBV19 and TRBJ1-1; D is unresolved. The CDR3 runs 17 residues. Trimming stripped 6 bases from V and 1 base from J, with 21 bases between. The germline gives CDR1 LNHDA, CDR2 SQIVND (reference sequence). CDR3 amino acids: CASRRKEVDRPNTEAFF. CDR3 bases: TGTGCCAGTAGAAGGAAGGAGGTGGATCGCCCGAACACTGAAGCTTTCTTT.

This clone was observed once. The chain recombines TRBV7-8 with TRBJ1-1; D unresolved. The CDR3 consists of 13 residues. The V and J ends lost 3 bases and 4 bases respectively, with 9 bases between them. In germline, CDR1 is SGHVS, CDR2 FQNEAQ. DNA for the CDR3: TGTGCCAGCAGCTTGGGTTCGTCCACTGAAGCTTTCTTT. Translation: CASSLGSSTEAFF.

This clone was seen a few times. CDR3 region: CASSPLVGRLEALETQYF. Here the CDR3 DNA reads TGTGCCAGCAGCCCATTGGTCGGCCGACTAGAGGCTCTGGAGACCCAGTACTTC. The chain uses TRBV7-9 and TRBJ2-5, with D maybe TRBD2 (6 bases). With 5 bases removed from V and 5 bases from J, the gap between germline ends came to 27 bases. The CDR3 extends over 18 amino acids. Germline CDR1 reads SEHNR; CDR2 reads FQNEAQ (reference sequence).

The genes are TRBV5-5 and TRBJ2-7, with D possibly being TRBD1 (7 bases). V shed 9 bases and J shed 2 bases, with 21 bases lying between them. Germline V lookup: CDR1 SGHKS, CDR2 YYEKEE (reference sequence). This CDR3 region has 15 residues. CDR3 in amino acids: CATAAGGTSTYEQYF. The CDR3 bases are TGTGCCACCGCAGCAGGGGGGACTTCGACCTACGAGCAGTACTTC.

This clone was recorded only once. The rearrangement joins TRBV28 to TRBJ1-4; no firm D call. V lost 8 bases and J lost 3, with 10 bases in between. Germline-derived CDR1 and CDR2 are MDHEN and SYDVKM. The CDR3 extends over 13 amino acids. The CDR3 spells CASEDSPNEKLFF. DNA of the CDR3: TGTGCCAGCGAGGACTCACCTAATGAAAAACTGTTTTTT. Full variable domain (rest looked up from reference TRBV28 and TRBJ1-4): DVKVTQSSRYLVKRTGEKVFLECVQDMDHENMFWYRQDPGLGLRLIYFSYDVKMKEKGDIPEGYSVSREKKERFSLILESASTNQTSMYLCASEDSPNEKLFFGSGTQLSVL.

The DNA for the CDR3 is TGTGCCATCAGCTCCCAGGGGAGCTCCTACAATGAGCAGTTCTTC. The encoded protein is CAISSQGSSYNEQFF. J is TRBJ2-1 and V is TRBV10-3, with D maybe TRBD1 (6 bases). The germline V gene has CDR1 ENHRY and CDR2 SYGVKD. The V and J ends lost 6 bases and 0 bases respectively, with 12 bases between them. This CDR3 is 15 amino acids long.

The V call is TRBV7-8, the J call TRBJ2-7; D uncertain. The CDR3 length is 13 residues. The germline CDR1 and CDR2 sequences are SGHVS and FQNEAQ. The V end lost 3 bases, the J end lost 0 bases, and 6 bases lay between the germline ends. DNA of the CDR3: TGTGCCAGCAGCTTCCGAATCTCCTACGAGCAGTACTTC. The encoded protein is CASSFRISYEQYF.

The J gene is TRBJ2-2, the V gene TRBV5-5; 9 nucleotides align to TRBD2. V lost 4 bases, J lost 1 base, and 2 bases stayed unmatched. Per germline, CDR1 SGHKS and CDR2 YYEKEE (reference sequence). This CDR3 region has 15 residues. The CDR3: CASSRTSVNTGELFF. In nucleotides, the CDR3 is TGTGCCAGCAGCAGGACTAGCGTGAACACCGGGGAGCTGTTTTTT. The full variable domain, rest sourced from reference TRBV5-5 and TRBJ2-2, is DAGVTQSPTHLIKTRGQQVTLRCSPISGHKSVSWYQQVLGQGPQFIFQYYEKEERGRGNFPDRFSARQFPNYSSELNVNALLLGDSALYLCASSRTSVNTGELFFGEGSRLTVL.

This chain uses TRBV6-2 or TRBV6-3 with TRBJ2-7; 14 bases align to TRBD2. Germline V lookup: CDR1 MNHEY, CDR2 SVGEGT. Trimming took 2 bases from V and 3 from J; bases not matched to a gene: 3. This CDR3 is built from 16 residues. CDR3: CASSYEGLAGVYEQYF. The CDR3 DNA follows: TGTGCCAGCAGTTACGAGGGACTAGCGGGAGTCTACGAGCAGTACTTC.

DNA for the CDR3: TGTGCCAGCAGTGAGGGGACCCCCTACAATGAGCAGTTCTTC. Protein: CASSEGTPYNEQFF. This sequence joins TRBV6-2 or TRBV6-3 and TRBJ2-1; D assignment may be TRBD1 or TRBD2 (5 bases each). V gave up 5 bases and J gave up 2 bases, with 10 bases separating them. CDR3 length equals 14 residues. Germline CDR1 MNHEY, CDR2 SVGEGT.

The V and J genes are TRBV30 and TRBJ1-5; 8 bases line up with TRBD1. Germline V gene data show CDR1 as GTSNPN and CDR2 as SVGIG (reference sequence). CDR3 length: 13 residues. J gave up 4 bases and V 3 bases, and 2 bases lay outside the gene matches. For the CDR3, the DNA is TGTGCCTGGAGGGGACAGGTTAATCAGCCCCAGCATTTT. Protein sequence: CAWRGQVNQPQHF.

The chain recombines TRBV9 with TRBJ2-1, with TRBD1 matching 7 bases. The germline V gene encodes CDR1 SGDLS and CDR2 YYNGEE. The ends lost 0 bases at V and 3 bases at J; junction bases unmatched: 6. This CDR3 contains 16 residues. In DNA form, the CDR3 reads TGTGCCAGCAGCGTAGCCTTAGACAGGGACTACAATGAGCAGTTCTTC. Amino acids: CASSVALDRDYNEQFF.

The V call is TRBV24-1, the J call TRBJ2-2, with a tentative D call TRBD1 (6 bases). Germline V gene sequence: CDR1 KGHDR, CDR2 SFDVKD. Trimming cost V 0 bases and J 2 bases, with 9 bases left between them. This CDR3 is built from 16 residues. CDR3 coding DNA: TGTGCCACCAGTGATTTGGGGGGCCCCAACACCGGGGAGCTGTTTTTT. This gives the protein CATSDLGGPNTGELFF.

Only one count was recorded for this clone. The chain recombines TRBV5-6 with TRBJ1-1; 7 bases are shared with TRBD1. CDR1 is SGHDT and CDR2 is YYEEEE in the germline V gene. After removal of 0 bases from V and 1 base from J, the junction contained 6 bases not matched to a gene. The CDR3 has 16 amino acids. For the CDR3, the DNA is TGTGCCAGCAGCTTGGTACCGCAGGGGGGGAACACTGAAGCTTTCTTT. It codes for CASSLVPQGGNTEAFF.

This clone has just one count. V usage is TRBV6-5 and J usage is TRBJ1-5; TRBD1 might be the D (6 bases). The germline CDR1 and CDR2 sequences are MNHEY and SVGAGI. The CDR3 has 15 amino acids. Trimming pared 2 bases from V and 7 bases from J, leaving 15 bases between. In DNA, the CDR3 is TGTGCCAGCAGTTACCCCGCGGGGGCTTGCCAGCCCCAGCATTTT. Amino acids: CASSYPAGACQPQHF.

The chain employs TRBV19 and TRBJ2-7, with TRBD2 as a possible D gene (5 bases). Germline V gene data show CDR1 as LNHDA and CDR2 as SQIVND (reference sequence). The CDR3 has 14 amino acids. Trimming pared 9 bases from V and 4 bases from J, leaving 19 bases between. The CDR3, as DNA: TGTGCCAGCCCCCCGGTAGCGAGGTCGTACGAGCAGTACTTC. As protein: CASPPVARSYEQYF.

In DNA, the CDR3 is TGTGCCAGTAGGTCGGTGAACACTGAAGCTTTCTTT. This encodes CASRSVNTEAFF. This chain links TRBV12-3 or TRBV12-4 with TRBJ1-1; D gene ambiguous. The V end lost 9 bases, the J end lost 0 bases, and 8 bases lay between the germline ends. This CDR3 comprises 12 residues.

This chain links TRBV4-2 with TRBJ2-7; no definite D call. Germline CDR1 is LGHNA and CDR2 is YNFKEQ. There are 13 residues in the CDR3. Trimming shortened V by 0 bases and J by 9 bases, and 12 bases separated the two germline ends. The CDR3 loop is CASSQDRRFGQYF. As DNA, the CDR3 is TGTGCCAGCAGCCAAGATCGACGATTCGGGCAGTACTTC.